This T cell receptor beta chain comes out of a study of blood T cell repertoires in COVID-19. For the study at large: Sample material is recorded as cDNA or gDNA derived from T cells, B-cell-depleted T cells, or PBMCs.

Trimming took 0 bases from V and 7 from J, leaving 9 bases between them. In germline, CDR1 is ENHRY, CDR2 SYGVKD. CDR3 length equals 13 residues. The method was immunoSEQ multiplex PCR; TCRdb's version includes in-frame clones alone and lacks a portion of them. The table shows about 270,000 clones, with 80% to 90% occurring only once. The material sequenced was peripheral blood. The chain joins TRBV10-3 to TRBJ1-2; D is ambiguous. The clonotype was recovered from a woman between 50 and 59 years old who had recovered from COVID-19. The CDR3 reads CAISESREAGYTF. Written as DNA, the CDR3 is TGTGCCATCAGTGAGTCCCGCGAGGCTGGCTACACCTTC.